This T cell receptor (beta chain) was recorded in a study of control samples from healthy donors and cancer patients. Assay: immunoSEQ multiplex PCR; the TCRdb copy retains only in-frame clones and omits some. The sample holds about 98,000 clones, about four fifths seen once. The V gene end was trimmed by 11 bases and the J gene end by 1 base; junction bases not matched to a gene: 11. CDR1 is SNHLY, CDR2 FYNNEI, per germline. The CDR3 is 15 amino acids. The gene calls are TRBV2 and TRBJ1-1; TRBD1 matches at 9 bases. The sequenced sample consisted of blood. The sequence derives from a woman in her 30s in good health. This CDR3 reads CAGLGWGQGNTEAFF. The CDR3 nucleotides are TGTGCCGGTCTTGGTTGGGGACAGGGGAACACTGAAGCTTTCTTT.